A single sample gave rise to the 17 T cell receptor beta chains below, sequenced in a study of PD-L1 blockade in urothelial cancer. Measured with immunoSEQ multiplex PCR; TCRdb has only the in-frame clones, and not every one. The table includes 95,000 to 150,000 clones, approximately 85% detected once. The time point was: peripheral blood 6 weeks after treatment start. This sample comprised PBMCs, obtained around atezolizumab (anti-PD-L1) treatment. Source of these receptors: a man aged 45 to 65 with urothelial cancer.

A few counts support this clone. The chain carries TRBV7-2 and TRBJ2-7; D ambiguous. V gave up 1 base and J gave up 1 base, with 8 bases separating them. CDR3 length equals 14 residues. CDR1 and CDR2 (germline): SGHTA, FQGNSA. CDR3: CASSLGPPSYEQYF. The CDR3 coding sequence is TGTGCCAGCAGCTTAGGGCCCCCTTCCTACGAGCAGTACTTC.

The gene calls are TRBV19 and TRBJ2-5; 10 positions agree with TRBD1. The CDR3 totals 13 residues. V was pared by 6 bases and J by 6 bases, with 4 bases of the junction left unmatched. Per germline, CDR1 LNHDA and CDR2 SQIVND (reference sequence). The CDR3 nucleotides read TGTGCCAGTAGCGACAGGGGGCTGCAGACCCAGTACTTC. Its translation is CASSDRGLQTQYF.

V usage is TRBV10-3 and J usage is TRBJ2-7; D is possibly TRBD1 (7 bases). This CDR3 has 13 amino acids. Per germline, CDR1 ENHRY and CDR2 SYGVKD. V lost 5 bases and J lost 2, with 10 bases in between. The CDR3 loop reads CAISPGGTYEQYF. The CDR3 DNA follows: TGTGCCATCAGTCCAGGGGGGACCTACGAGCAGTACTTC.

The chain joins TRBV14 to TRBJ2-1, with 10 bases aligning to TRBD2. The germline gives CDR1 SGHDN, CDR2 FVKESK. The CDR3 covers 16 residues. Trimming removed 0 bases from V and 7 bases from J; junction bases left unmatched: 6. DNA for the CDR3: TGTGCCAGCAGCCAAGATTTAGCGGGAGGCCGGAATGAGCAGTTCTTC. Residues: CASSQDLAGGRNEQFF.

This chain uses TRBV5-1 with TRBJ1-1; TRBD1 is a possible D gene (6 bases). CDR3 size: 14 residues. Trimming removed 0 bases from V and 1 base from J, with 7 bases in between. Germline lookup yields CDR1 SGHRS and CDR2 YFSETQ. This chain's CDR3 is CASSLGQANTEAFF. The CDR3 DNA follows: TGCGCCAGCAGCTTGGGACAGGCGAACACTGAAGCTTTCTTT.

The CDR3 bases are TGTGCCAGCAGCGCCCTATATGGCTACACCTTC. Its translation is CASSALYGYTF. The V gene is TRBV9, the J gene TRBJ1-2; D is unresolved. Looked up from germline, CDR1 is SGDLS and CDR2 is YYNGEE. The CDR3 is made up of 11 amino acids. V shed 3 bases and J shed 5 bases, with 5 bases lying between them.

This clone was detected a few times. This rearrangement joins TRBV5-5 to TRBJ1-6; a weak D match, TRBD1 (6 bases). The germline CDR1 and CDR2 sequences are SGHKS and YYEKEE (reference sequence). V was clipped by 5 bases and J by 6 bases, with 12 bases between them. This CDR3 is 14 amino acids long. The CDR3 loop is CASSYRQVNSPLHF. For the CDR3, the DNA is TGTGCCAGCAGTTACCGACAGGTTAATTCACCCCTCCACTTT.

CDR3 protein: CASSFFVSGGNTEAFF. The DNA for the CDR3 is TGTGCCAGCAGTTTCTTCGTCTCGGGGGGGAACACTGAAGCTTTCTTT. The chain links TRBV28 to TRBJ1-1; D might be TRBD1 (5 bases). Germline values: CDR1 MDHEN, CDR2 SYDVKM. CDR3 length: 16 amino acids. Trimming took off 3 bases at V and 1 base at J, with 15 bases between the two ends.

This chain links TRBV11-2 with TRBJ2-2; the match to TRBD1 covers 7 bases. The V gene end was trimmed by 10 bases and the J gene end by 5 bases; junction bases not matched to a gene: 19. The CDR3 spans 17 residues. Germline values: CDR1 SGHAT, CDR2 FQNNGV. The CDR3 protein is CATPLKTGQRGTGELFF. As DNA, the CDR3 is TGTGCCACCCCGCTTAAAACGGGACAGAGGGGAACCGGGGAGCTGTTTTTT.

The chain carries TRBV2 and TRBJ1-1; 9 bases map to TRBD1. The CDR3 is 13 residues long. Trimming took 8 bases from V and 2 from J; bases not matched to a gene: 3. From germline, CDR1 is SNHLY and CDR2 FYNNEI. As DNA, the CDR3 is TGTGCCAGCGGGGGACAGGGAAACACTGAAGCTTTCTTT. This sequence encodes CASGGQGNTEAFF.

The rearrangement uses TRBV11-2 and TRBJ1-1; weak D call: TRBD1 (5 bases). Germline CDR1 reads SGHAT; CDR2 reads FQNNGV. Trimming cost V 3 bases and J 1 base, with 6 bases left between them. This CDR3 spans 13 amino acids. The CDR3 sequence: CASSFGQNTEAFF. The CDR3 bases are TGTGCCAGCAGCTTTGGACAGAACACTGAAGCTTTCTTT.

The chain combines TRBV2 with TRBJ2-6; D uncertain. Trimming left V 7 bases short and J 0 bases short, with 10 bases between. This CDR3 has 15 residues. The germline gives CDR1 SNHLY, CDR2 FYNNEI. CDR3 nucleotides: TGTGCCAGCACCCAAGATAGCTCTGGGGCCAACGTCCTGACTTTC. Its translation: CASTQDSSGANVLTF.

The chain employs TRBV19 and TRBJ1-4, with no clear D. V shed 7 bases and J shed 6 bases, with 12 bases lying between them. The CDR3 runs 13 residues. Looked up from germline, CDR1 is LNHDA and CDR2 is SQIVND (reference sequence). Here the CDR3 reads CASTLGRDEKLFF. CDR3 DNA: TGTGCCAGTACTTTAGGGCGGGATGAAAAACTGTTTTTT.

This clone was seen only once. This chain links TRBV2 with TRBJ2-5; perhaps TRBD2 as D (5 bases). Germline values: CDR1 SNHLY, CDR2 FYNNEI. The CDR3 has 13 residues. Trimming took off 6 bases at V and 4 bases at J, with 12 bases between the two ends. CDR3 nucleotides: TGTGCCAGCAGCGCTAGAGGGAGAGAGACCCAGTACTTC. This sequence encodes CASSARGRETQYF.

Remarks on this clone: The same CDR3 can be traced to other DNA sequences in this sample. This chain connects TRBV5-1 to TRBJ1-1; D not certain. Trimming shortened V by 0 bases and J by 0 bases, and 3 bases separated the two germline ends. This CDR3 is built from 13 residues. Germline CDR1 reads SGHRS; CDR2 reads YFSETQ. The CDR3 coding sequence is TGCGCCAGCAGCTTGGGAGTGAACACTGAAGCTTTCTTT. It encodes CASSLGVNTEAFF.

The chain uses TRBV27 and TRBJ2-3, with D perhaps TRBD1 (6 bases). The CDR3 length is 12 residues. V gave up 6 bases and J gave up 5 bases, with 9 bases separating them. The germline V gene has CDR1 MNHEY and CDR2 SMNVEV (reference sequence). The CDR3 here is CASRGAGDTQYF. The CDR3 DNA is TGTGCCAGCAGGGGGGCCGGAGATACGCAGTATTTT.

This clone occurred a few times. The rearrangement uses TRBV14 and TRBJ1-2; possible D gene TRBD1, 5 bases. V lost 3 bases and J 4 bases, leaving 15 bases between the germline ends. CDR1 is SGHDN, CDR2 FVKESK, per germline. CDR3 length: 15 residues. The CDR3 coding sequence is TGTGCCAGCAGCCAGCAACGTACTGACAGCTATGGCTACACCTTC. This sequence encodes CASSQQRTDSYGYTF.